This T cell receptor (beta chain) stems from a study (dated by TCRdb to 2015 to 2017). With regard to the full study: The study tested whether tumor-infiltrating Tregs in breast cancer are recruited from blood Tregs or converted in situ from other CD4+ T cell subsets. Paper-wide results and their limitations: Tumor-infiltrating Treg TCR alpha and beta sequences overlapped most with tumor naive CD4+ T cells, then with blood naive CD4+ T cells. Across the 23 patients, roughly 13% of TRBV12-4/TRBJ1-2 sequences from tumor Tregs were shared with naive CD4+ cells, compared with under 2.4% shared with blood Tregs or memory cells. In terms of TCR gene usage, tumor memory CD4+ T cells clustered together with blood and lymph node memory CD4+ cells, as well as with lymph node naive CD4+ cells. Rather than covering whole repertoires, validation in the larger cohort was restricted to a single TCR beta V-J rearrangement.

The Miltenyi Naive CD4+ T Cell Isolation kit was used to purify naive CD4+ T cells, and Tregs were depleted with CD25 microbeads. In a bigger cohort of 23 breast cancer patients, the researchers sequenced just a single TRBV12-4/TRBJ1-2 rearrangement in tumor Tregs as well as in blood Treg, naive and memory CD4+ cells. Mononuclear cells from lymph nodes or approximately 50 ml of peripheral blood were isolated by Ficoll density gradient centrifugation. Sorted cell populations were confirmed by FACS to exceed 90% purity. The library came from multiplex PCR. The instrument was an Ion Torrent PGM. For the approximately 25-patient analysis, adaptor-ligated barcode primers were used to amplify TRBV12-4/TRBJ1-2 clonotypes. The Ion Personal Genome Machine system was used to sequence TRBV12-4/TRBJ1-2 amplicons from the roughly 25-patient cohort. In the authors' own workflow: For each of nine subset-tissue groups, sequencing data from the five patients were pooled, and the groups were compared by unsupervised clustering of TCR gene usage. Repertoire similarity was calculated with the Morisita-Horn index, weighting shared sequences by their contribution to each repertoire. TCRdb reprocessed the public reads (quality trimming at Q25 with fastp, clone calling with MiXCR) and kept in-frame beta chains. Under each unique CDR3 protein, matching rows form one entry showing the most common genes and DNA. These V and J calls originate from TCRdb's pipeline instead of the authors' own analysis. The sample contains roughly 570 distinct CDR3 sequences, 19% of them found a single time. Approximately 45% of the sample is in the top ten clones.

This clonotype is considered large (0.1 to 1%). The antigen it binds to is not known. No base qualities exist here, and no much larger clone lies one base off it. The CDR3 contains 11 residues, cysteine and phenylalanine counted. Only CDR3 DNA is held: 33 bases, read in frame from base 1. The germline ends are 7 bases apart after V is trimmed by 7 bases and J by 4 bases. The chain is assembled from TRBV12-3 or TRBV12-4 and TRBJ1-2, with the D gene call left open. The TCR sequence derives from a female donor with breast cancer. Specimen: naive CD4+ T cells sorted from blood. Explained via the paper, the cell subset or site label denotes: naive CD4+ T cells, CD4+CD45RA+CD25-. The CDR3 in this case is CASTDSYGYTF. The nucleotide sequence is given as TGTGCCAGCACTGATAGCTATGGCTACACCTTC.